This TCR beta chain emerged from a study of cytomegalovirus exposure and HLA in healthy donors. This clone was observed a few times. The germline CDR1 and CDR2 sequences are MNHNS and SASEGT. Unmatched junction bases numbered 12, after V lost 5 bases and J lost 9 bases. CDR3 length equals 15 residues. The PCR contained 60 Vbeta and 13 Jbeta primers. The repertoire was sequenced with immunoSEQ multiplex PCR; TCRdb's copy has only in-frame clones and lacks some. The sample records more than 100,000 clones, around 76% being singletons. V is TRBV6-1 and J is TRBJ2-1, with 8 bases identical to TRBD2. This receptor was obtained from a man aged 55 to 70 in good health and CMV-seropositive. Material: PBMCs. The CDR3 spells CASSTLRLALVEQFF. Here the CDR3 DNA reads TGTGCCAGCAGTACACTAAGACTAGCGTTAGTTGAGCAGTTCTTC.